A single sample is the source of the 25 T cell receptor beta chains below, sequenced in a study of blood T cell repertoires in COVID-19 (dated by TCRdb to between 2020 and 2021). Library creation used the immunoSEQ multiplex PCR assay. In TCRdb, the immuneACCESS table is reduced to in-frame sequences with V and J assigned. These tables do not hold every clone; where another copy was compared, an unresolved V gene accounts for under half, and the others remain unexplained. Recorded for this sample are 250,000 to 300,000 clones; 87% of them occurred a single time. The ten most abundant clones make up approximately 1.6% of the sample. The sequencing sample was made of peripheral blood. These receptors were obtained from a woman aged 40 to 50 who had recovered from COVID-19.

The J gene is TRBJ1-5, the V gene TRBV7-2, with 7 positions matching TRBD1. The germline V gene has CDR1 SGHTA and CDR2 FQGNSA. This CDR3 has 14 amino acids. V lost 6 bases to trimming and J lost 7 bases; unmatched junction nucleotides: 9. The CDR3 sequence: CASSPDRFGQPQHF. CDR3 DNA: TGTGCCAGCAGTCCGGACAGGTTTGGGCAGCCCCAGCATTTT.

The gene calls are TRBV11-2 and TRBJ2-7; a possible D gene is TRBD1 (6 bases). CDR1 and CDR2 (germline): SGHAT, FQNNGV. This CDR3 is built from 14 residues. The germline V and J ends were trimmed by 6 bases and 1 base, with 13 bases remaining between them. The CDR3 region is CASSYGQHSYEQYF. For the CDR3, the DNA is TGTGCCAGCAGTTACGGACAGCATTCCTACGAGCAGTACTTC.

The chain combines TRBV4-1 with TRBJ2-1; 8 nucleotides agree with TRBD2. Per germline, CDR1 MGHRA and CDR2 YSYEKL. V trimming: 4 bases; J trimming: 5 bases; junction bases outside the gene matches: 7. This CDR3 comprises 15 residues. The CDR3 sequence: CASSRSGGGNNEQFF. The CDR3 nucleotides read TGCGCCAGCAGCCGCTCAGGCGGGGGGAACAATGAGCAGTTCTTC.

The chain carries TRBV6-5 and TRBJ1-2, with TRBD1 as a possible D gene (5 bases). V gave up 6 bases and J gave up 8 bases, with 13 bases separating them. This CDR3 is built from 12 residues. Germline CDR1 is MNHEY and CDR2 is SVGAGI. The CDR3 spells CASSSGWRGYTF. Here the CDR3 DNA reads TGTGCCAGCAGCTCAGGGTGGCGAGGCTACACCTTC.

This chain uses TRBV19 with TRBJ1-5, with 8 bases identical to TRBD1. Unmatched junction bases numbered 11, after V lost 4 bases and J lost 0 bases. This CDR3 contains 18 residues. CDR1 is LNHDA and CDR2 is SQIVND in the germline V gene (reference sequence). Here the CDR3 DNA reads TGTGCCAGTAGTACTTCCGGGACAGGACTCCATAGCAATCAGCCCCAGCATTTT. Protein: CASSTSGTGLHSNQPQHF. The whole variable domain, filled in from reference TRBV19 and TRBJ1-5, reads DGGITQSPKYLFRKEGQNVTLSCEQNLNHDAMYWYRQDPGQGLRLIYYSQIVNDFQKGDIAEGYSVSREKKESFPLTVTSAQKNPTAFYLCASSTSGTGLHSNQPQHFGDGTRLSIL.

The chain's CDR3 is CASSQGGLSYEQYF. Here the CDR3 DNA reads TGCGCCAGCAGCCAGGGGGGCCTCTCCTACGAGCAGTACTTC. The rearrangement uses TRBV5-1 and TRBJ2-7, with D maybe TRBD1 (7 bases). The V end lost 4 bases, the J end lost 0 bases, and 11 bases lay between the germline ends. Germline values: CDR1 SGHRS, CDR2 YFSETQ. The CDR3 has 14 residues.

This clone was detected a few times. The chain recombines TRBV2 with TRBJ1-2; tentative D call: TRBD1 (6 bases). In germline, CDR1 is SNHLY, CDR2 FYNNEI. The CDR3 contains 13 residues. The ends were cut back, 4 bases at V and 7 bases at J, with 13 bases in the middle. In nucleotides, the CDR3 is TGTGCCAGCAGTGTCGAGGGGGAGAGTGGCTACACCTTC. This gives the protein CASSVEGESGYTF.

V and J are TRBV5-1 and TRBJ2-7; TRBD2 matches at 15 bases. CDR1 SGHRS and CDR2 YFSETQ come from the germline V gene. CDR3 size: 15 residues. The junction had 3 bases not matched to a gene; V was cut back by 3 bases and J by 5 bases. The DNA for the CDR3 is TGCGCCAGCAGCTGGACTAGCGGGGGGGCCAACGAGCAGTACTTC. Its translation is CASSWTSGGANEQYF.

The genes are TRBV11-3 and TRBJ2-7, with D possibly matching TRBD2 (5 bases). Looked up from germline, CDR1 is SGHNT and CDR2 is YENEEA. The V end was cut by 6 bases, the J end by 7 bases, with 13 bases between. The CDR3 length is 12 residues. CDR3 coding DNA: TGTGCCAGCAGTCAAGGACCGGGGGAGCAGTACTTC. Its translation is CASSQGPGEQYF.

This chain uses TRBV12-3 or TRBV12-4 with TRBJ2-7, with 10 positions matching TRBD2. This CDR3 has 13 amino acids. The ends lost 10 bases at V and 3 bases at J; junction bases unmatched: 6. The CDR3 nucleotides read TGTGCCACCCGCTTAGCGGGGGGCTACGAGCAGTACTTC. It translates to CATRLAGGYEQYF.

The gene calls are TRBV11-2 and TRBJ2-7; 8 positions match TRBD2. From germline, CDR1 is SGHAT and CDR2 FQNNGV. V lost 1 base, J lost 6 bases, and 11 bases stayed unmatched. CDR3 size: 16 residues. In DNA, the CDR3 is TGTGCCAGCAGCTTAGCTGGCACGCGGGGGGTACGCGAGCAGTACTTC. Translation gives CASSLAGTRGVREQYF.

The chain recombines TRBV5-1 with TRBJ2-1; weak D call: TRBD2 (6 bases). In germline, CDR1 is SGHRS, CDR2 YFSETQ. This CDR3 is built from 17 residues. Deletions cut 2 bases from V and 3 bases from J, with 18 bases between. The DNA for the CDR3 is TGCGCCAGCAGCTTCCCGGAGGGGACTTTTGTCTACAATGAGCAGTTCTTC. Protein product: CASSFPEGTFVYNEQFF.

The chain is built from TRBV19 and TRBJ2-5; D gene ambiguous. Germline CDR1 LNHDA, CDR2 SQIVND (reference sequence). V lost 4 bases, J lost 2 bases, and 14 bases lay in between. The length of the CDR3 is 15 residues. In nucleotides, the CDR3 is TGTGCCAGTAGTACCTCGGTTATGTGGCAAGAGACCCAGTACTTC. Amino acid sequence: CASSTSVMWQETQYF. The variable domain in full, completed from reference TRBV19 and TRBJ2-5, reads DGGITQSPKYLFRKEGQNVTLSCEQNLNHDAMYWYRQDPGQGLRLIYYSQIVNDFQKGDIAEGYSVSREKKESFPLTVTSAQKNPTAFYLCASSTSVMWQETQYFGPGTRLLVL.

J is TRBJ2-7 and V is TRBV18, with 9 bases aligning to TRBD1. This CDR3 contains 15 residues. From germline, CDR1 is KGHSH and CDR2 LQKENI. The ends lost 4 bases at V and 5 bases at J; junction bases unmatched: 9. The CDR3 nucleotides read TGTGCCAGCTCACGAGGGACAGGGACTTACCACGAGCAGTACTTC. Amino acids: CASSRGTGTYHEQYF.

The V gene is TRBV27, the J gene TRBJ1-2, with D perhaps matching TRBD1 (5 bases). Trimming left V 6 bases short and J 8 bases short, with 16 bases between. In germline, CDR1 is MNHEY, CDR2 SMNVEV (reference sequence). The CDR3 runs to 13 residues. This CDR3 reads CASSTQDRGGYTF. The CDR3 DNA is TGTGCCAGCAGCACACAGGACCGGGGGGGCTACACCTTC.

The rearrangement uses TRBV4-3 and TRBJ1-6; D possibly corresponds to TRBD1 (6 bases). Germline assignment: CDR1 LGHNA and CDR2 YSLEER. The V end lost 4 bases, the J end lost 5 bases, and 18 bases lay between the germline ends. This CDR3 is 17 amino acids long. CDR3 bases: TGCGCCAGCAGCCCCTCGGGGGGGCGGCCGGATAATTCACCCCTCCACTTT. This encodes CASSPSGGRPDNSPLHF.

The gene calls are TRBV10-3 and TRBJ2-7, with TRBD1 matching over 9 bases. Germline lookup yields CDR1 ENHRY and CDR2 SYGVKD. The CDR3 spans 14 residues. Trimming removed 0 bases from V and 5 bases from J; junction bases left unmatched: 2. This chain's CDR3 is CAISESQGAHEQYF. DNA for the CDR3: TGTGCCATCAGTGAGTCACAGGGGGCCCACGAGCAGTACTTC.

The chain has TRBV7-9 and TRBJ2-7; 9 bases fit TRBD1. The CDR3 contains 14 residues. With 7 bases clipped from V and 5 bases from J, the junction kept 9 bases outside the gene matches. Germline V lookup: CDR1 SEHNR, CDR2 FQNEAQ (reference sequence). The CDR3 is CASNPRDRDHEQYF. As DNA, the CDR3 is TGTGCCAGCAACCCCCGGGACAGGGACCACGAGCAGTACTTC. Using reference TRBV7-9 and TRBJ2-7 for the parts outside the CDR3, the full variable domain is DTGVSQNPRHKITKRGQNVTFRCDPISEHNRLYWYRQTLGQGPEFLTYFQNEAQLEKSRLLSDRFSAERPKGSFSTLEIQRTEQGDSAMYLCASNPRDRDHEQYFGPGTRLTVT.

V is TRBV9 and J is TRBJ2-2; tentative D call: TRBD2 (5 bases). V lost 3 bases, J lost 7 bases, and 13 bases lay in between. Germline V lookup: CDR1 SGDLS, CDR2 YYNGEE. The length of the CDR3 is 14 residues. In DNA, the CDR3 is TGTGCCAGCAGCGGTAGCGATCGGGGCGGGGAGCTGTTTTTT. It specifies CASSGSDRGGELFF.

J is TRBJ1-2 and V is TRBV16; 7 positions match TRBD1. Trimming cost V 1 base and J 8 bases; bases outside gene matches: 4. The length of the CDR3 is 13 residues. From germline, CDR1 is KGHSY and CDR2 FQNENV. This chain's CDR3 is CASSQFTGAGYTF. As DNA, the CDR3 is TGTGCCAGCAGCCAATTCACAGGGGCGGGCTACACCTTC.

The chain is built from TRBV3-1 (or the pseudogene TRBV3-2) and TRBJ2-7; D is possibly TRBD2 (5 bases). The CDR3 covers 13 residues. Trimming took 4 bases from V and 6 from J, leaving 13 bases between them. Per germline, CDR1 LGHDT and CDR2 YNNKEL (reference sequence). CDR3 sequence reads: CASSPDWLREQYF. Here the CDR3 DNA reads TGTGCCAGCAGCCCGGACTGGTTGCGCGAGCAGTACTTC.

As concerns this clone: The junction differs from germline at one of its ends, possibly a read error. The chain employs TRBV12-5 and TRBJ2-1; 7 bases align to TRBD1. Germline V lookup: CDR1 LGHNT, CDR2 FRNRAP. The CDR3 spans 14 residues. In DNA form, the CDR3 reads TGTGCTAGTGGTTTTCCCATCGACAGGGCCGGATTGATCTTC. Translation: CASGFPIDRAGLIF.

The chain couples TRBV3-1 (or the pseudogene TRBV3-2) to TRBJ1-2, with a tentative D call TRBD1 (5 bases). The CDR3 extends over 16 amino acids. CDR1 is LGHDT, CDR2 YNNKEL, per germline (reference sequence). Trimming pared 0 bases from V and 5 bases from J, leaving 16 bases between. The CDR3 DNA follows: TGTGCCAGCAGCCAAGAAGTGGGGGGGGACTGGTATGGCTACACCTTC. Its translation is CASSQEVGGDWYGYTF.

The V call is TRBV6-5, the J call TRBJ1-1, with 11 bases that match TRBD1. This CDR3 region has 13 residues. In germline, CDR1 is MNHEY, CDR2 SVGAGI. With V trimmed by 6 bases and J by 11 bases, 8 bases remained unmatched. CDR3 sequence (DNA): TGTGCCAGCAGGCCAGGGACAGGGGGAGCGGCTTTCTTT. It codes for CASRPGTGGAAFF.

The chain combines TRBV5-1 with TRBJ2-2; 8 positions agree with TRBD1. Germline V gene data show CDR1 as SGHRS and CDR2 as YFSETQ. V gave up 1 base and J gave up 0 bases; unmatched junction bases: 14. This CDR3 has 20 amino acids. CDR3 nucleotides: TGCGCCAGCAGCTTGAGCAGGGGGCGTTATTCAAGCGCGAACACCGGGGAGCTGTTTTTT. Protein: CASSLSRGRYSSANTGELFF.